This T cell receptor (beta chain) was observed in a study of monozygotic twins with inflammatory bowel disease. Total RNA amounting to roughly 3,400 ng went into each TCR library. With eight separate reactions per sample, the authors made cDNA. TCRdb processed the 5' RACE reads again and assigns one entry to each CDR3 protein, with no DNA. Its listing shows 93,000 or so distinct CDR3 sequences. This CDR3 is 13 amino acids long. Germline-derived CDR1 and CDR2 are SGHTA and FQGNSA. The receptor was isolated from a human donor with ulcerative colitis or Crohn's disease, or a healthy co-twin of an affected twin (not recorded which). The sequenced sample was blood. The chain carries TRBV7-2 and TRBJ2-4; checking the TCRdb D call of TRBD2 is not possible without DNA. This CDR3 is CASSPLRANIQYF. The entire variable domain, with the rest obtained from reference TRBV7-2 and TRBJ2-4, is as follows: GAGVSQSPSNKVTEKGKDVELRCDPISGHTALYWYRQSLGQGLEFLIYFQGNSAPDKSGLPSDRFSAERTGGSVSTLTIQRTQQEDSAVYLCASSPLRANIQYFGAGTRLSVL.